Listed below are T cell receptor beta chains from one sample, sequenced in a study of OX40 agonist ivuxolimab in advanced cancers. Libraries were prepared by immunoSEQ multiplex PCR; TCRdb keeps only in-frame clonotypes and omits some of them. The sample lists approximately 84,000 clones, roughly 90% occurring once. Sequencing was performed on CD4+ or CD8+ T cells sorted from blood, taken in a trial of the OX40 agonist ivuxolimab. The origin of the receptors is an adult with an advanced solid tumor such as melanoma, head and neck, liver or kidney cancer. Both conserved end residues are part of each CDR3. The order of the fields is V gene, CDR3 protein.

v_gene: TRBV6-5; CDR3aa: CASSTEAGRKEAFF
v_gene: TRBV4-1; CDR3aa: CASSQGRDGDGYTF
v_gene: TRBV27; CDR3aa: CASSPYTGELFF
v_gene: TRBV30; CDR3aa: CAWRGGGQETQYF
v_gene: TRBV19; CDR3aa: CASIPVGENTEAFF
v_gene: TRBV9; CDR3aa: CASSVVGGTMNTEAFF
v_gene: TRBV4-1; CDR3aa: CASSQDGGGSHSYNEQFF
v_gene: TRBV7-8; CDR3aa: CASSLSGPMGEKLFF
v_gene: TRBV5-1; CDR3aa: CASSSDPTNLGNTIYF
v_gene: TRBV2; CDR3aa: CASSPGGTNEKLFF
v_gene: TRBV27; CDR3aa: CASMGDRASTDTQYF
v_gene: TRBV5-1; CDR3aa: CASSLEGRGTEAFF
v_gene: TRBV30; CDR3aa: CACPFLDRGREKLFF
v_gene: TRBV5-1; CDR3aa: CASSSLRSGSYNEQFF
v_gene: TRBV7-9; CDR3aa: CASSLVGQLSPLHF
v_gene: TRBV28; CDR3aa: CASHRVQDEQYF
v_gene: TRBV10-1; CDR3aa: CASSFGPGNTIYF
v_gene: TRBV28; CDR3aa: CASNSGQETQYF
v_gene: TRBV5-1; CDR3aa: CASSLAVNTEAFF
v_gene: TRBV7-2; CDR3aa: CASSSTLLAGGYTGELFF
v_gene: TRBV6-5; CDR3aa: CASSYSTAYGYTF
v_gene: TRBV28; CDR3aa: CASSLGGQVRQETQYF
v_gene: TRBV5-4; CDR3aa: CASSAQTASSGNTIYF
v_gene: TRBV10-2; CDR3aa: CASSEPTRTGGTEAFF
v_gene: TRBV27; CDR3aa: CASSLSWTDHYEQYF
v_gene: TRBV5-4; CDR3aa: CASSLNLRGTEETQYF
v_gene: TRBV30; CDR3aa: CAWSVSRGNQPQHF